These 26 T cell receptor beta chains originate from one sample sequenced in a study of CD8 T cells in Susac syndrome. An amount of RNA that ranged from 0.5 to 1 ug was reverse transcribed with random hexamers. TCRdb re-derived calls from the immunoSEQ multiplex PCR reads in MiXCR, one entry per CDR3 protein. This table has about 110,000 distinct CDR3 sequences, approximately 94% appearing once. Sequenced material: CD8+ T cells from PBMCs. The source of these receptors is a human donor with Susac syndrome.

The chain joins TRBV7-9 to TRBJ1-2; D is ambiguous. Germline V gives CDR1 SEHNR, CDR2 FQNEAQ (reference sequence). This CDR3 region has 13 residues. Trimming cost V 5 bases and J 6 bases, with 13 bases left between them. Written as DNA, the CDR3 is TGTGCCAGCAGCCCCGCGGGGAGCGATGGCTACACCTTC. Protein product: CASSPAGSDGYTF.

The gene calls are TRBV20-1 and TRBJ1-6; the D gene is possibly TRBD1 (6 bases). V lost 1 base and J 3 bases, leaving 7 bases between the germline ends. CDR1 and CDR2 (germline): DFQATT, SNEGSKA (reference sequence). The CDR3 is 14 amino acids. CDR3 protein: CSARGGHYNSPLHF. The CDR3 region has the DNA TGCAGTGCTAGAGGGGGACACTATAATTCACCCCTCCACTTT.

V is TRBV15 and J is TRBJ2-3, with D possibly TRBD2 on 5 matching bases. This CDR3 is 15 amino acids long. Germline CDR1 and CDR2: LNHNV and YYDKDF (reference sequence). Trimming stripped 5 bases from V and 5 bases from J, with 17 bases between. CDR3 sequence reads: CATSGWSFGVDTQYF. DNA for the CDR3: TGTGCCACCAGCGGATGGTCCTTCGGGGTAGATACGCAGTATTTT.

V gene TRBV20-1 combines with J gene TRBJ2-1, with 8 nucleotides matching TRBD2. The V gene end was trimmed by 1 base and the J gene end by 6 bases; junction bases not matched to a gene: 8. The CDR3 spans 15 residues. Germline CDR1 is DFQATT and CDR2 is SNEGSKA (reference sequence). The CDR3 coding sequence is TGCAGTGCTAGAGCTCACGGGGGGGCTTCCAATGAGCAGTTCTTC. Translated, it gives CSARAHGGASNEQFF.

Here the CDR3 DNA reads TGTGCCAGTAGTTTTGGGTCCGCCGATGGCTACACCTTC. This encodes CASSFGSADGYTF. The chain uses TRBV19 and TRBJ1-2; no clear D. CDR3 length: 13 residues. Germline V gene lookup returns CDR1 LNHDA and CDR2 SQIVND (reference sequence). The ends were cut back, 5 bases at V and 6 bases at J, with 13 bases in the middle.

The J gene is TRBJ2-1, the V gene TRBV7-8; 9 nucleotides line up with TRBD1. Germline V lookup: CDR1 SGHVS, CDR2 FQNEAQ. V shed 5 bases, J shed 6 bases, and the junction held 5 bases outside the gene matches. The CDR3 loop spans 14 amino acids. CDR3 amino acids: CASSARDRVNEQFF. CDR3 sequence (DNA): TGTGCCAGCAGCGCCCGGGACAGGGTCAATGAGCAGTTCTTC.

The rearrangement links TRBV14 to TRBJ2-3; 7 bases map to TRBD1. This CDR3 has 17 residues. Looked up from germline, CDR1 is SGHDN and CDR2 is FVKESK. The junction had 14 bases not matched to a gene; V was cut back by 5 bases and J by 3 bases. The CDR3 sequence is CASSFSDRNTRTDTQYF. The CDR3 DNA is TGTGCCAGCAGCTTCTCGGACAGGAACACCCGTACAGATACGCAGTATTTT.

This clonotype was seen once. The chain has TRBV10-3 and TRBJ1-1, with 9 positions matching TRBD1. J lost 4 bases, V lost 3 bases, and 3 bases had no gene match. Germline CDR1 and CDR2: ENHRY and SYGVKD. The CDR3 has 14 residues. CDR3 sequence: CAISETDRGTEAFF. The DNA of the CDR3 is TGTGCCATCAGTGAAACGGACAGGGGCACTGAAGCTTTCTTT.

The V gene is TRBV6-2 or TRBV6-3, the J gene TRBJ2-5, with TRBD1 as a possible D gene (6 bases). CDR1 is MNHEY and CDR2 is SVGEGT in the germline V gene. The CDR3 has 15 amino acids. With 8 bases removed from V and 1 base from J, the gap between germline ends came to 17 bases. Written as DNA, the CDR3 is TGTGCCAGCTTACAGGGCCCAGGCCCCCAAGAGACCCAGTACTTC. This translates into CASLQGPGPQETQYF.

The V and J genes are TRBV20-1 and TRBJ1-5; 9 nucleotides agree with TRBD1. CDR3 length: 14 amino acids. Per germline, CDR1 DFQATT and CDR2 SNEGSKA (reference sequence). V was pared by 6 bases and J by 2 bases, with 5 bases of the junction left unmatched. The CDR3 nucleotides are TGCAGTGCGCAACAGGGGGCTGGCAATCAGCCCCAGCATTTT. It specifies CSAQQGAGNQPQHF.

The CDR3 bases are TGTGCCAGCAGTGGAGGGGACAGGGTCCGGAACACTGAAGCTTTCTTT. Its translation: CASSGGDRVRNTEAFF. V usage is TRBV2 and J usage is TRBJ1-1, with 9 bases identical to TRBD1. The length of the CDR3 is 16 residues. CDR1 SNHLY and CDR2 FYNNEI come from the germline V gene. Losses at the gene ends were 4 bases for V and 1 base for J; bases not matched to a gene: 7.

The genes are TRBV24-1 and TRBJ2-5; maybe TRBD2 (6 bases). The V end lost 9 bases, the J end lost 2 bases, and 9 bases lay between the germline ends. The germline CDR1 and CDR2 sequences are KGHDR and SFDVKD. The CDR3 totals 12 residues. CDR3 sequence: CATLGGQETQYF. CDR3 DNA sequence: TGTGCCACCCTCGGGGGTCAAGAGACCCAGTACTTC.

CDR3 in amino acids: CASSLYAQTYEQYF. The CDR3 region has the DNA TGTGCCAGCAGCTTGTACGCCCAAACCTACGAGCAGTACTTC. The chain is built from TRBV5-8 and TRBJ2-7, with unresolved D. Germline-derived CDR1 and CDR2 are SGHTS and YDEGEE. This CDR3 spans 14 amino acids. Trimming pared 1 base from V and 2 bases from J, leaving 10 bases between.

The chain employs TRBV29-1 and TRBJ1-2, with D perhaps matching TRBD1 (6 bases). The V gene lost 0 bases and the J gene lost 8 bases, with 13 bases spanning the gap. Germline CDR1 is SQVTM and CDR2 is ANQGSEA. CDR3 size: 13 residues. The CDR3 spells CSVEDIQGKGYTF. The CDR3 DNA reads TGCAGCGTTGAAGATATTCAGGGGAAAGGCTACACCTTC.

The V and J genes are TRBV2 and TRBJ2-7; D gene ambiguous. Germline loops: CDR1 SNHLY, CDR2 FYNNEI. The CDR3 sequence is 12 residues long. V lost 8 bases, J lost 1 base, and 9 bases lay in between. The CDR3 is CASVKGSYEQYF. CDR3 DNA sequence: TGTGCCAGCGTAAAGGGTTCCTACGAGCAGTACTTC.

The rearrangement links TRBV20-1 to TRBJ2-7; D gene unclear. Deletions cut 4 bases from V and 6 bases from J, with 19 bases between. Germline lookup yields CDR1 DFQATT and CDR2 SNEGSKA (reference sequence). CDR3 length equals 14 residues. The DNA for the CDR3 is TGCAGTGCTATAGACGTTGGGGAAGGTCTCGAGCAGTACTTC. Its translation is CSAIDVGEGLEQYF.

This clonotype was recorded only once. The rearrangement joins TRBV5-4 to TRBJ2-1; 8 positions match TRBD2. Per the germline V gene, CDR1 is SGHNT and CDR2 is YYREEE (reference sequence). V shed 3 bases, J shed 9 bases, and the junction held 5 bases outside the gene matches. CDR3 length: 13 residues. CDR3 residues: CASSSGLAGEQFF. CDR3 bases: TGTGCCAGCAGCTCAGGACTAGCTGGTGAGCAGTTCTTC.

The V and J genes are TRBV9 and TRBJ2-7; D could derive from TRBD1 or TRBD2 (5 bases each). Trimming removed 0 bases from V and 5 bases from J, with 15 bases in between. This CDR3 has 15 amino acids. Germline V lookup: CDR1 SGDLS, CDR2 YYNGEE. The CDR3 region has the DNA TGTGCCAGCAGCGTAGGTTCGGGGCCACAAGACGAGCAGTACTTC. Translated: CASSVGSGPQDEQYF.

The chain couples TRBV14 to TRBJ1-2; D call uncertain. V was clipped by 0 bases and J by 0 bases, with 8 bases between them. The CDR3 is 15 amino acids. Germline loops: CDR1 SGHDN, CDR2 FVKESK. The CDR3 loop is CASSQDDTSNYGYTF. For the CDR3, the DNA is TGTGCCAGCAGCCAAGACGACACATCTAACTATGGCTACACCTTC.

CDR3 nucleotides: TGCAGCAAGGACAGGACCTACGAGCAGTACTTC. It translates to CSKDRTYEQYF. The chain combines TRBV20-1 with TRBJ2-7; 7 nucleotides line up with TRBD1. The CDR3 consists of 11 residues. The germline V gene has CDR1 DFQATT and CDR2 SNEGSKA (reference sequence).

The rearrangement joins TRBV20-1 to TRBJ1-6; D is unresolved. The CDR3 has 16 residues. Per germline, CDR1 DFQATT and CDR2 SNEGSKA (reference sequence). V lost 0 bases to trimming and J lost 0 bases, with 9 bases between them. The CDR3 DNA is TGCAGTGCTAGAGATCGGGCGAGCTCCTATAATTCACCCCTCCACTTT. Its protein product is CSARDRASSYNSPLHF.

The V call is TRBV12-3 or TRBV12-4, the J call TRBJ2-3; D assignment may be TRBD1 or TRBD2 (6 bases each). There are 16 residues in the CDR3. Between the trimmed V and J ends, which lost 5 bases and 0 bases, there was a span of 15 bases. The CDR3 nucleotides read TGTGCCAGCAGTACGGGGGCGGGCGGGAGCACAGATACGCAGTATTTT. It yields the protein CASSTGAGGSTDTQYF.

The J gene is TRBJ2-3, the V gene TRBV24-1; TRBD2 aligns across 8 bases. This CDR3 comprises 19 residues. The germline V gene encodes CDR1 KGHDR and CDR2 SFDVKD. Losses at the gene ends were 7 bases for V and 5 bases for J; bases not matched to a gene: 22. CDR3 nucleotides: TGTGCCACCAGCGTGGGCAGGGTTAGCGGGGCCCATGGGGGAGATACGCAGTATTTT. This translates into CATSVGRVSGAHGGDTQYF.

This chain links TRBV14 with TRBJ2-1; D not resolved. Germline V gene lookup returns CDR1 SGHDN and CDR2 FVKESK. This CDR3 spans 16 amino acids. With 2 bases removed from V and 5 bases from J, the gap between germline ends came to 16 bases. For the CDR3, the DNA is TGTGCCAGCAGCCAACTCTTCGGCACTCCTGACAATGAGCAGTTCTTC. Translating it yields CASSQLFGTPDNEQFF.

V usage is TRBV4-2 and J usage is TRBJ2-7; TRBD2 is a possible D gene (6 bases). The CDR3 contains 15 residues. The germline CDR1 and CDR2 sequences are LGHNA and YNFKEQ. The V end was cut by 0 bases, the J end by 2 bases, with 11 bases between. Written as DNA, the CDR3 is TGTGCCAGCAGCCAAGATAGCGGCGGAACCTACGAGCAGTACTTC. Protein: CASSQDSGGTYEQYF.

This clonotype was observed a single time. The CDR3: CASSFSLQGAEAFF. The DNA of the CDR3 is TGTGCCAGCAGTTTTTCATTACAGGGAGCTGAAGCTTTCTTT. This chain uses TRBV12-3 or TRBV12-4 with TRBJ1-1; D is possibly TRBD1 (6 bases). With 3 bases removed from V and 6 bases from J, the gap between germline ends came to 14 bases. The CDR3 spans 14 residues.